Each of the 8 T cell receptor beta chains below was sequenced from the same sample in a study of identical twins. A single record per CDR3 protein comes from TCRdb applying MiXCR to the 5' RACE reads. The data show about 1.7 million distinct CDR3 sequences, less than 35% seen once. The sample consisted of cord blood. These receptors originate from a newborn girl in good health.

J is TRBJ2-1 and V is TRBV6-1; TRBD2 agrees at 14 bases. The CDR3 contains 18 residues. The germline V gene has CDR1 MNHNS and CDR2 SASEGT. Losses at the gene ends were 5 bases for V and 4 bases for J; bases not matched to a gene: 10. The chain's CDR3 is CASSPLSTSGRGYNEQFF. CDR3 bases: TGTGCCAGCAGTCCCCTCTCGACTAGCGGGAGGGGGTACAATGAGCAGTTCTTC.

CDR3 nucleotides: TGTGCCAGCACCCTAGCAGGAGCTCGGACAGGGGGTGAGCAGTACTTC. Protein: CASTLAGARTGGEQYF. V is TRBV28 and J is TRBJ2-7; TRBD1 matches at 10 bases. CDR3 length: 16 residues. Looked up from germline, CDR1 is MDHEN and CDR2 is SYDVKM. The ends lost 7 bases at V and 7 bases at J; junction bases unmatched: 16.

The chain combines TRBV6-5 with TRBJ2-5, with TRBD1 identical over 10 bases. The CDR3 has 16 amino acids. Germline CDR1 MNHEY, CDR2 SVGAGI. After removal of 5 bases from V and 2 bases from J, the junction contained 8 bases not matched to a gene. The CDR3: CASSRDRGSPQETQYF. The CDR3 region has the DNA TGTGCCAGCAGTAGGGACAGGGGATCCCCGCAAGAGACCCAGTACTTC.

This clonotype was detected only once. The chain has TRBV6-5 and TRBJ1-1; D is ambiguous. This CDR3 is built from 14 residues. CDR1 MNHEY and CDR2 SVGAGI come from the germline V gene. V was clipped by 7 bases and J by 4 bases, with 16 bases between them. CDR3 in amino acids: CASNQSRARTEAFF. The CDR3 DNA sequence: TGTGCCAGCAACCAAAGCCGGGCCCGCACTGAAGCTTTCTTT.

The sample holds a few counts of this clonotype. V is TRBV5-1 and J is TRBJ1-1; 7 bases fit TRBD1. The germline V gene encodes CDR1 SGHRS and CDR2 YFSETQ. This CDR3 spans 15 amino acids. Losses at the gene ends were 3 bases for V and 0 bases for J; bases not matched to a gene: 5. CDR3 sequence: CASSWRQGLNTEAFF. CDR3 bases: TGCGCCAGCAGCTGGAGACAGGGCCTGAACACTGAAGCTTTCTTT.

The chain uses TRBV5-1 and TRBJ1-2, with unresolved D. There are 13 residues in the CDR3. CDR1 and CDR2 from the germline V gene are SGHRS and YFSETQ. V dropped 0 bases and J dropped 8 bases, with 11 bases sitting between them. The chain's CDR3 is CASSLERLGGYTF. The DNA for the CDR3 is TGCGCCAGCAGCTTGGAACGGCTCGGAGGCTACACCTTC.

V usage is TRBV3-1 and J usage is TRBJ1-1, with 9 nucleotides matching TRBD1. The V gene's germline CDR1 is LGHDT and CDR2 YNNKEL (reference sequence). The CDR3 runs to 18 residues. Losses at the gene ends were 1 base for V and 0 bases for J; bases not matched to a gene: 9. The CDR3 spells CASSQALAWTGVNTEAFF. The CDR3 nucleotides are TGTGCCAGCAGCCAAGCATTAGCTTGGACAGGGGTGAACACTGAAGCTTTCTTT.

The chain combines TRBV7-9 with TRBJ1-4; D ambiguous. Looked up from germline, CDR1 is SEHNR and CDR2 is FQNEAQ (reference sequence). The CDR3 length is 15 residues. Trimming pared 0 bases from V and 5 bases from J, leaving 10 bases between. CDR3 in DNA: TGTGCCAGCAGCTTAGCTCCGGGGTGGAATGAAAAACTGTTTTTT. Amino acid sequence: CASSLAPGWNEKLFF.